The clone carrying this T cell receptor beta chain was found once. The repertoire was sequenced with immunoSEQ multiplex PCR; TCRdb's copy has only in-frame clones and lacks some. The sample includes some 240,000 clones, about 88% of them seen just once. Looked up from germline, CDR1 is SEHNR and CDR2 is FQNEAQ (reference sequence). Trimming removed 6 bases from V and 0 bases from J, with 17 bases in between. The CDR3 length is 16 residues. The entry originates in a study of blood T cell repertoires in COVID-19. About the research overall: Samples representing acute and convalescent COVID-19 were sourced from the United States, Italy and Spain.

The chain employs TRBV7-9 and TRBJ1-1; possibly TRBD1 for D (6 bases). The source of this sequence is a woman in her forties or fifties who had been exposed to COVID-19. The sample comprised PBMCs or T cells enriched from blood (not recorded which). The CDR3 coding sequence is TGTGCCAGCAGTCATCTAGGACAGAGCATGAACACTGAAGCTTTCTTT. Its translation: CASSHLGQSMNTEAFF. The whole variable domain, filled in from reference TRBV7-9 and TRBJ1-1, reads DTGVSQNPRHKITKRGQNVTFRCDPISEHNRLYWYRQTLGQGPEFLTYFQNEAQLEKSRLLSDRFSAERPKGSFSTLEIQRTEQGDSAMYLCASSHLGQSMNTEAFFGQGTRLTVV.